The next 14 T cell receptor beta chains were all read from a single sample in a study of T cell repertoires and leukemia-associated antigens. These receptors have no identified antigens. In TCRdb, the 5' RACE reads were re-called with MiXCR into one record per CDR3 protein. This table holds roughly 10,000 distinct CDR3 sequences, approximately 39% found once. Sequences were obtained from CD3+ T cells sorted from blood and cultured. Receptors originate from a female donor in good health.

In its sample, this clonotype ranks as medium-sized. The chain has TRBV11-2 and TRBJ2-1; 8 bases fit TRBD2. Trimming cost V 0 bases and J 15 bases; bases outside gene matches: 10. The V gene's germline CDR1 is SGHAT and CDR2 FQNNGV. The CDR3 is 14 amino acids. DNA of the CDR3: TGTGCCAGCAGCTTAGATCTCCCAGCGGGAGAAGTGTTCTTC. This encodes CASSLDLPAGEVFF.

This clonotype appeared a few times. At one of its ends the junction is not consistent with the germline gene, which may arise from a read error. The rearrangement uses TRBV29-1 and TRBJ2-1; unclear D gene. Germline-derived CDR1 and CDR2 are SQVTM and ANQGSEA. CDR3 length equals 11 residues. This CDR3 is CSVEEVGEQFF. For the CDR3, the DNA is TGCAGCGTCGAAGAGGTTGGTGAGCAGTTCTTC.

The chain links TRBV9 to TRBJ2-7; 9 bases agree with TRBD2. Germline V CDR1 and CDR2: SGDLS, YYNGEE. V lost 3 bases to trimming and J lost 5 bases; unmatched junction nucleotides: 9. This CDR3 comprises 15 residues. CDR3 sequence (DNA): TGTGCCAGCAGCGCCGTAGCGGGAGTGACCGACGAGCAGTACTTC. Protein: CASSAVAGVTDEQYF.

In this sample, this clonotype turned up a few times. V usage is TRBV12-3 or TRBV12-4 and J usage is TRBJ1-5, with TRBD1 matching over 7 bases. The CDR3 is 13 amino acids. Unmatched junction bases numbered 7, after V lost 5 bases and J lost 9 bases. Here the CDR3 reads CASSTGVSRPQHF. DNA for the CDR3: TGTGCCAGCAGTACAGGGGTCTCCAGGCCCCAGCATTTT.

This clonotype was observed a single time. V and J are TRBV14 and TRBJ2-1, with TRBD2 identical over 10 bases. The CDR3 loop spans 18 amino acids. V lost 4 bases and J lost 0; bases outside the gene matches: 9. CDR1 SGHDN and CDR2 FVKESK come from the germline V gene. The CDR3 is CASSPIKSSGSSYNEQFF. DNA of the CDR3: TGTGCCAGCAGCCCTATAAAATCTAGCGGGAGCTCCTACAATGAGCAGTTCTTC.

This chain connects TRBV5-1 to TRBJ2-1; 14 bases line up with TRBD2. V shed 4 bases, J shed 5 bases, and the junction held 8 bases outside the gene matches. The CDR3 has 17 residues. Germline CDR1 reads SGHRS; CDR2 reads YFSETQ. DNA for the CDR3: TGCGCCAGCAGCCTCAAGACTAGCGGGAGGGAGGACAATGAGCAGTTCTTC. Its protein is CASSLKTSGREDNEQFF.

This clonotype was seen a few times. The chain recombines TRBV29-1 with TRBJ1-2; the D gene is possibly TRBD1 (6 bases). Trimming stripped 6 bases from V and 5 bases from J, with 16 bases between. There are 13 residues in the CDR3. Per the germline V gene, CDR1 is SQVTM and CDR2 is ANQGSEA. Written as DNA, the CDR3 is TGCAGCGTGAGACAGGTTCGGGAGTATGGCTACACCTTC. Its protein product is CSVRQVREYGYTF.

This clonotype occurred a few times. CDR3 sequence: CASSQSSGDTDTQYF. In DNA, the CDR3 is TGCGCCAGCAGCCAGAGTAGCGGTGACACAGATACGCAGTATTTT. The chain recombines TRBV4-3 with TRBJ2-3; tentatively, D is TRBD2 (6 bases). Trimming shortened V by 3 bases and J by 2 bases, and 12 bases separated the two germline ends. The length of the CDR3 is 15 residues. Germline CDR1 and CDR2: LGHNA and YSLEER.

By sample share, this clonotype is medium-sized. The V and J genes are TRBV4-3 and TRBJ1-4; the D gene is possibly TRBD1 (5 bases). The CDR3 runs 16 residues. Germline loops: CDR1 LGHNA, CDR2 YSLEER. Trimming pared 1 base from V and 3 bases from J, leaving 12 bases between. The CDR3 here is CASSQGGRAPNEKLFF. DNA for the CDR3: TGCGCCAGCAGCCAAGGAGGCAGGGCCCCTAATGAAAAACTGTTTTTT.

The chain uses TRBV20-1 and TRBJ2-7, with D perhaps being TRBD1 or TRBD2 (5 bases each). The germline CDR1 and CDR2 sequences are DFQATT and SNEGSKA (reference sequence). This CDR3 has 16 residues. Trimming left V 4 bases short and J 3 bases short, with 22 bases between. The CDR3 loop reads CSATETEPGPLYEQYF. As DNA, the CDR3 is TGCAGTGCTACGGAGACCGAACCGGGACCCCTCTACGAGCAGTACTTC.

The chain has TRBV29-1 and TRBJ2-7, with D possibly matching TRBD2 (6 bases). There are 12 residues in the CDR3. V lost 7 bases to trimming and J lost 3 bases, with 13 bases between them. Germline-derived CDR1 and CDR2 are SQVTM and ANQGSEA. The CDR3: CSGGGDLYEQYF. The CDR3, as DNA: TGCAGCGGTGGCGGGGATCTCTACGAGCAGTACTTC.

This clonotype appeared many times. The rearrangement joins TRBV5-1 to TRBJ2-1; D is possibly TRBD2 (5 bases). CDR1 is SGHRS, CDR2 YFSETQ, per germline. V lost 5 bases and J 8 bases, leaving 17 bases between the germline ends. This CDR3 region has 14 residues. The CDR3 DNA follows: TGCGCCAGCAGTGTGATGACTACCGCCGATGAGCAGTTCTTC. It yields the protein CASSVMTTADEQFF. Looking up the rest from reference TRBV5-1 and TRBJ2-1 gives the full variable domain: KAGVTQTPRYLIKTRGQQVTLSCSPISGHRSVSWYQQTPGQGLQFLFEYFSETQRNKGNFPGRFSGRQFSNSRSEMNVSTLELGDSALYLCASSVMTTADEQFFGPGTRLTVL.

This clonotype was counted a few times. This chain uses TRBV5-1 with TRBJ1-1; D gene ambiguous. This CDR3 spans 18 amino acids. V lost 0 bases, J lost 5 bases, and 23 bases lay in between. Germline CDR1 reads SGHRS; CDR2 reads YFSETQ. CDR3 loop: CASSLEVWRGEVWTEAFF. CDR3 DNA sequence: TGCGCCAGCAGCTTGGAGGTTTGGCGAGGAGAGGTGTGGACTGAAGCTTTCTTT.

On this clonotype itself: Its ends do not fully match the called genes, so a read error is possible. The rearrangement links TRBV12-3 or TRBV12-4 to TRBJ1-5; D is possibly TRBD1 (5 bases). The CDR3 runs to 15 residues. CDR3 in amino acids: CASNLRDALYQPQHF. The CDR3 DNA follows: TGTGCCAGCAATTTAAGGGACGCCCTATATCAGCCCCAGCATTTT.